These 10 T cell receptor beta chains originate from one sample sequenced in a study of early T cells in non-severe SARS-CoV-2 infection. TCRdb reprocessed the 5' RACE reads via MiXCR and lists one record per CDR3 protein. The repertoire consists of 65,000 to 85,000 distinct CDR3 sequences, with roughly 15% occurring once and the leading ten covering more than 10%. The sequencing input was whole blood. Receptors originate from an adult who was a healthcare worker with PCR-confirmed SARS-CoV-2 infection or an uninfected control (not recorded which).

This clonotype was detected only a few times. V gene TRBV20-1 combines with J gene TRBJ1-2; possibly TRBD1 for D (5 bases). Looked up from germline, CDR1 is DFQATT and CDR2 is SNEGSKA (reference sequence). The CDR3 covers 13 residues. Trimming removed 0 bases at V and 4 bases at J, with 9 bases between. This CDR3 is CSARDKGTYGYTF. In DNA form, the CDR3 reads TGCAGTGCTAGAGATAAGGGGACCTATGGCTACACCTTC.

The table lists this clonotype with many counts. This sequence joins TRBV12-3 or TRBV12-4 and TRBJ1-5, with 7 bases fitting TRBD1. With 6 bases clipped from V and 0 bases from J, the junction kept 2 bases outside the gene matches. CDR3 length: 14 amino acids. For the CDR3, the DNA is TGTGCCAGCAGCGGGACAGATAGCAATCAGCCCCAGCATTTT. Its translation: CASSGTDSNQPQHF.

The gene calls are TRBV7-2 and TRBJ2-3; no clear D gene. The CDR3 consists of 14 residues. CDR1 is SGHTA and CDR2 is FQGNSA in the germline V gene. With 3 bases removed from V and 6 bases from J, the gap between germline ends came to 13 bases. DNA of the CDR3: TGTGCCAGCAGCTTGTACAGCTCAGCGGATACGCAGTATTTT. As protein: CASSLYSSADTQYF.

This clonotype was counted many times. The chain's CDR3 is CASTLNPGISDTQYF. CDR3 coding DNA: TGTGCCAGTACCCTCAATCCCGGGATATCAGATACGCAGTATTTT. The chain joins TRBV19 to TRBJ2-3; tentative D call: TRBD2 (5 bases). The ends were cut back, 7 bases at V and 4 bases at J, with 18 bases in the middle. This CDR3 has 15 residues. CDR1 is LNHDA, CDR2 SQIVND, per germline (reference sequence).

This clonotype was detected a few times. This chain uses TRBV6-2 or TRBV6-3 with TRBJ2-5, with D perhaps matching TRBD1 (6 bases). In germline, CDR1 is MNHEY, CDR2 SVGEGT. This CDR3 is built from 17 residues. Deletions cut 4 bases from V and 2 bases from J, with 20 bases between. In DNA form, the CDR3 reads TGTGCCAGCAGTTCGTATAACGCCGGGACACAACAAGAGACCCAGTACTTC. The encoded protein is CASSSYNAGTQQETQYF.

Only a few counts were recorded for this clonotype. The rearrangement uses TRBV30 and TRBJ1-1; TRBD1 agrees at 9 bases. V trimming: 4 bases; J trimming: 4 bases; junction bases outside the gene matches: 16. This CDR3 is built from 17 residues. The germline gives CDR1 GTSNPN, CDR2 SVGIG (reference sequence). This CDR3 is CAWTKSDRGLHSTEAFF. CDR3 bases: TGTGCCTGGACCAAGTCGGACAGGGGCCTCCACTCCACTGAAGCTTTCTTT.

This sequence joins TRBV5-4 and TRBJ1-5, with TRBD1 as a possible D gene (5 bases). The ends were cut back, 3 bases at V and 0 bases at J, with 13 bases in the middle. CDR1 SGHNT and CDR2 YYREEE come from the germline V gene (reference sequence). The CDR3 covers 16 residues. CDR3: CASSSLRGFSNQPQHF. Written as DNA, the CDR3 is TGTGCCAGCAGCTCTCTTCGGGGCTTTAGCAATCAGCCCCAGCATTTT.

This clonotype was counted only a few times. The chain joins TRBV4-1 to TRBJ2-1, with D possibly matching TRBD2 (6 bases). The V end was cut by 1 base, the J end by 0 bases, with 7 bases between. Looked up from germline, CDR1 is MGHRA and CDR2 is YSYEKL. The CDR3 has 15 residues. This CDR3 reads CASSQAGDSYNEQFF. DNA for the CDR3: TGCGCCAGCAGCCAAGCGGGGGACTCCTACAATGAGCAGTTCTTC.

The rearrangement uses TRBV6-6 and TRBJ1-4, with D tentatively TRBD1 (6 bases). The CDR3 is 14 amino acids. Germline CDR1 is MNHNY and CDR2 is SVGAGI (reference sequence). Trimming took off 4 bases at V and 4 bases at J, with 10 bases between the two ends. The CDR3 loop is CASSLTGHNEKLFF. CDR3 sequence (DNA): TGTGCCAGCAGTTTAACAGGGCATAATGAAAAACTGTTTTTT.

Only a few counts were recorded for this clonotype. V and J are TRBV11-3 and TRBJ1-4, with D possibly being TRBD1 (5 bases). Germline V gives CDR1 SGHNT, CDR2 YENEEA. Trimming cost V 3 bases and J 5 bases, with 16 bases left between them. The CDR3 consists of 16 residues. The CDR3 spells CASSLARGARNEKLFF. CDR3 DNA sequence: TGTGCCAGCAGCTTGGCCCGAGGGGCCAGGAATGAAAAACTGTTTTTT. The whole variable domain, filled in from reference TRBV11-3 and TRBJ1-4, reads EAGVVQSPRYKIIEKKQPVAFWCNPISGHNTLYWYLQNLGQGPELLIRYENEEAVDDSQLPKDRFSAERLKGVDSTLKIQPAELGDSAVYLCASSLARGARNEKLFFGSGTQLSVL.